This T cell receptor beta chain was obtained from a study of T cell responses to AZD1222 COVID-19 vaccine. The wider study: Second doses that came at about 4 or about 12 weeks were put together. Points from the study as a whole: Donors were largely white British and mainly female; clonal diversity was possibly underestimated. The reported proportion of spike-specific TCRs targeting unmutated variant regions was nearly half.

Comments on this clone: Antigen: not known.

Profiling relied on immunoSEQ multiplex PCR, and the TCRdb table lists in-frame clones only, not all of them. Of 95,000 to 150,000 clones in the sample, approximately 86% were seen once. The germline V and J ends were trimmed by 6 bases and 8 bases, with 13 bases remaining between them. Looked up from germline, CDR1 is MNHEY and CDR2 is SVGAGI. This CDR3 spans 12 amino acids. This material consisted of peripheral blood, taken on day 0 of AZD1222 vaccination. This clonotype originated in an adult in good health. This chain joins TRBV6-5 and TRBJ1-2; TRBD1 might be the D (6 bases). The CDR3: CASSRGGWGYTF. In DNA, the CDR3 is TGTGCCAGCAGCCGGGGGGGCTGGGGCTACACCTTC.